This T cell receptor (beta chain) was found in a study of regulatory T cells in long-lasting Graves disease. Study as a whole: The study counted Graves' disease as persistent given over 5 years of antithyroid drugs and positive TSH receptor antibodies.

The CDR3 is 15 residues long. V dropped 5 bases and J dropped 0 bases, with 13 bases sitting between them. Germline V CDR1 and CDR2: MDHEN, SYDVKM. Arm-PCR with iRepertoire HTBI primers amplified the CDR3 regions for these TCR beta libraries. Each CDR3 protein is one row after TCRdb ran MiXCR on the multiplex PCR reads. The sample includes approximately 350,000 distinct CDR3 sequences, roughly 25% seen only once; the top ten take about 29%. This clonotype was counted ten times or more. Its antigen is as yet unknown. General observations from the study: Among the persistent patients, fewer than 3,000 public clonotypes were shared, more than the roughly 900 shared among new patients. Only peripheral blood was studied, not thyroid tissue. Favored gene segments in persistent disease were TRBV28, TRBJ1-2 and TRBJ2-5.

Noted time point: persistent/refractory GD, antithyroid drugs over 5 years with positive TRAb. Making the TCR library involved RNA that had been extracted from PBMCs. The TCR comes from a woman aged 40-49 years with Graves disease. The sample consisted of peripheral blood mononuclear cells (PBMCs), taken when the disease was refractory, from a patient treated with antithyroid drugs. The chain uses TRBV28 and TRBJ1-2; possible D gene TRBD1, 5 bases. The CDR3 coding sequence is TGTGCCAGCAGTCTCCAGGGAGTGGCTAACTATGGCTACACCTTC. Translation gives CASSLQGVANYGYTF.